The source of this T cell receptor (beta chain) is a study of preoperative IRX-2 immunotherapy in early breast cancer. The CDR3 consists of 14 residues. Germline lookup yields CDR1 SGHVS and CDR2 FNYEAQ. Trimming pared 1 base from V and 6 bases from J, leaving 12 bases between. Profiled with immunoSEQ multiplex PCR; TCRdb holds only in-frame clones, not every one. The sample records roughly 27,000 clones, over 75% being singletons. Sample treatment: preoperative locoregional IRX-2 cytokine immunotherapy. This phase Ib study tested locoregional IRX-2 cytokine immunotherapy given before surgery. This specimen was taken from a patient treated with IRX-2 immunotherapy. The clonotype was recovered from a human donor with breast cancer. V and J are TRBV7-6 and TRBJ1-1; possible D gene TRBD1, 6 bases. The CDR3 DNA reads TGTGCCAGCAGCTTAGGTTACGGGGGCGCTGAAGCTTTCTTT. It is translated as CASSLGYGGAEAFF.